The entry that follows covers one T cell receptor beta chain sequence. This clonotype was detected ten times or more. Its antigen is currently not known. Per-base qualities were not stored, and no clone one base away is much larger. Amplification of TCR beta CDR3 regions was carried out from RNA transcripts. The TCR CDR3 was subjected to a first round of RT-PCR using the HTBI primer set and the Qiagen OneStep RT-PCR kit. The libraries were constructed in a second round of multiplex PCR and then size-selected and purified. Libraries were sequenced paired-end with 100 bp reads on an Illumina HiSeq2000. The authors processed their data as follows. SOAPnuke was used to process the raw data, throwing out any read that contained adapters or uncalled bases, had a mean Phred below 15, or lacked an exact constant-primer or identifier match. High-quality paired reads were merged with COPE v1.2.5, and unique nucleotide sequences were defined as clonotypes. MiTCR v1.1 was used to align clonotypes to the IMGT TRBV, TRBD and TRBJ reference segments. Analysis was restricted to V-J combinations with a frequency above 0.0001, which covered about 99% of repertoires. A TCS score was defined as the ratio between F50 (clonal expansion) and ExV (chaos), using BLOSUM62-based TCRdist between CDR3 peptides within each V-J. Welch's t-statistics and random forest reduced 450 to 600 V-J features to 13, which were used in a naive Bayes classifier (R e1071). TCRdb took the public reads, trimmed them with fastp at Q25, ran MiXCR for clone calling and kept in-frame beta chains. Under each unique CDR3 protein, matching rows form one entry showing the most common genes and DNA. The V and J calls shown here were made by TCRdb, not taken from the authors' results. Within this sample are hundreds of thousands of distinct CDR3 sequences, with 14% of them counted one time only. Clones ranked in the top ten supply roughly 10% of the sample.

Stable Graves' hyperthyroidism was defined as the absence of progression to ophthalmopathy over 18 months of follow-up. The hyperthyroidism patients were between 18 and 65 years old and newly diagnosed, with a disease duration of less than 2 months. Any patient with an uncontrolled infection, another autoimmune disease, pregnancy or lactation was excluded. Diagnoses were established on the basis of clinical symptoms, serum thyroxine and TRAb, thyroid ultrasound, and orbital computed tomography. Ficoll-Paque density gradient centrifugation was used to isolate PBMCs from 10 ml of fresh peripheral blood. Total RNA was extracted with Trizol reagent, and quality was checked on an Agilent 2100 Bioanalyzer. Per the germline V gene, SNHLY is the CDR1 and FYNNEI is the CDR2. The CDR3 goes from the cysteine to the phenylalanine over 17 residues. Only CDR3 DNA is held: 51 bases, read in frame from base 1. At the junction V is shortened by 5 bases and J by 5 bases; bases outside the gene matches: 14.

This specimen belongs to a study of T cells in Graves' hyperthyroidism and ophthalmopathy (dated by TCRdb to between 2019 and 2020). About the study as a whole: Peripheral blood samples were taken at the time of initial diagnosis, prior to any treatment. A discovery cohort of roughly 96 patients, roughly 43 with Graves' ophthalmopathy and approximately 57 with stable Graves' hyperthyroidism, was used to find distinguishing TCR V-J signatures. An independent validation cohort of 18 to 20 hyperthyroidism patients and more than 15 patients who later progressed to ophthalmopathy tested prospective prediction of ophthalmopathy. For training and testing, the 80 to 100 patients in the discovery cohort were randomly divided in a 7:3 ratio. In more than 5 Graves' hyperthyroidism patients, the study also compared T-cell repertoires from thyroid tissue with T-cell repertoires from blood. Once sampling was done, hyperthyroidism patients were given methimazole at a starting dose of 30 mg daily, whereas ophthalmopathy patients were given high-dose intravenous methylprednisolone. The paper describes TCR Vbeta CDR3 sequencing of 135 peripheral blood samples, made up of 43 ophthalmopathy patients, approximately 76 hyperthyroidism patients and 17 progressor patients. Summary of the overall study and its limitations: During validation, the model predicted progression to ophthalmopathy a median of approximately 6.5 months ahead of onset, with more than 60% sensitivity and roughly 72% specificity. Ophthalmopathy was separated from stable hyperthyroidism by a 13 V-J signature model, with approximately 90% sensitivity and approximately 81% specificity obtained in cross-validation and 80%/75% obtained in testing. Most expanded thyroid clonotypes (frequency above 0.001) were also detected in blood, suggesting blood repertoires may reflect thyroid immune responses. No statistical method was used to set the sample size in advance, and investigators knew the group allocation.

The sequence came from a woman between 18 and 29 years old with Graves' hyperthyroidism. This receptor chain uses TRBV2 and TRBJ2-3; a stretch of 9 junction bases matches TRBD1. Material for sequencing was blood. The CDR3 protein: CASSPPLTGGMGDTQYF. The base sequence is TGTGCCAGCAGTCCACCCCTGACAGGGGGAATGGGAGATACGCAGTATTTT.